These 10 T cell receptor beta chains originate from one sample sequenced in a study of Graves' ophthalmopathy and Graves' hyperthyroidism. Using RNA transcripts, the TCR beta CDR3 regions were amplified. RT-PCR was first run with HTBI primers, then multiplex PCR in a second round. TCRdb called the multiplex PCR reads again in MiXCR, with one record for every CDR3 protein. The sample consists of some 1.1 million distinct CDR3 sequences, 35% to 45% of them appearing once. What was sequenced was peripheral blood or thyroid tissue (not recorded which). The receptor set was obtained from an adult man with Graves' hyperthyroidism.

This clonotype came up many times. The DNA for the CDR3 is TGCAGTGCTAGAGATCGACAGGGAGTAGACGAGCAGTACTTC. Translating it yields CSARDRQGVDEQYF. The chain uses TRBV20-1 and TRBJ2-7; 7 nucleotides align to TRBD1. The CDR3 has 14 amino acids. CDR1 is DFQATT, CDR2 SNEGSKA, per germline (reference sequence). Unmatched junction bases numbered 7, after V lost 0 bases and J lost 5 bases.

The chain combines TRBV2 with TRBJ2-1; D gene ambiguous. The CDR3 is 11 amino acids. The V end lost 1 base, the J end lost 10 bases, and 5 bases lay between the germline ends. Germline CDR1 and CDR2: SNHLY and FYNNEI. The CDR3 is CASSEGGEQFF. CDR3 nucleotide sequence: TGTGCCAGCAGTGAAGGCGGAGAGCAGTTCTTC.

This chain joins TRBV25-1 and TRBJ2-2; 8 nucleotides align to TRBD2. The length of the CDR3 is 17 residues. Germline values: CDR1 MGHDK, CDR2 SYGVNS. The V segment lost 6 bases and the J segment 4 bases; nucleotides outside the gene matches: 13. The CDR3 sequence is CASSEGRGGLVTGELFF. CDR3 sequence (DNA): TGTGCCAGCAGCGAAGGTCGGGGGGGCCTTGTCACCGGGGAGCTGTTTTTT.

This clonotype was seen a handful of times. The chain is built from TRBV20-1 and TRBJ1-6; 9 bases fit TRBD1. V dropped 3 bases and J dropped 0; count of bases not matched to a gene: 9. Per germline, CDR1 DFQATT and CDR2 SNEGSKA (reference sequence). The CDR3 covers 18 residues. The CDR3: CSARGGRDRVSYNSPLHF. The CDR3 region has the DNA TGCAGTGCTAGGGGAGGTCGGGACAGGGTCTCCTATAATTCACCCCTCCACTTT.

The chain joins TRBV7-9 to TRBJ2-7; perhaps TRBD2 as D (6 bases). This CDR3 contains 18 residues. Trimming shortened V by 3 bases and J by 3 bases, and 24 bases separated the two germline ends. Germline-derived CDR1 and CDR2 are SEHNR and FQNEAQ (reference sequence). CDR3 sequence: CASSFTDSGHPRDYEQYF. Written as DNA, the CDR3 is TGTGCCAGCAGCTTTACTGATAGCGGACACCCGAGGGACTACGAGCAGTACTTC.

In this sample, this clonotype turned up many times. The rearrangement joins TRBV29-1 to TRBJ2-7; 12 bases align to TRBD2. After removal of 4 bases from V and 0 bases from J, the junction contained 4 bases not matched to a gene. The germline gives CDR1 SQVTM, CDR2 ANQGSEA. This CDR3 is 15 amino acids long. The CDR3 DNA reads TGCAGCGTTGCCCTGGGACTAGCGGGCTCCTACGAGCAGTACTTC. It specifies CSVALGLAGSYEQYF.

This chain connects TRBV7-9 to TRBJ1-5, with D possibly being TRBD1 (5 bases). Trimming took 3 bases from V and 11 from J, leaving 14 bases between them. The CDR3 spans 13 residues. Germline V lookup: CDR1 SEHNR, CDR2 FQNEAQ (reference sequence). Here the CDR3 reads CASSFGTEETQHF. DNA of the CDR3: TGTGCCAGCAGCTTCGGGACCGAAGAGACCCAGCATTTT. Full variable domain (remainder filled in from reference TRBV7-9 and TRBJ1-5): DTGVSQNPRHKITKRGQNVTFRCDPISEHNRLYWYRQTLGQGPEFLTYFQNEAQLEKSRLLSDRFSAERPKGSFSTLEIQRTEQGDSAMYLCASSFGTEETQHFGDGTRLSIL.

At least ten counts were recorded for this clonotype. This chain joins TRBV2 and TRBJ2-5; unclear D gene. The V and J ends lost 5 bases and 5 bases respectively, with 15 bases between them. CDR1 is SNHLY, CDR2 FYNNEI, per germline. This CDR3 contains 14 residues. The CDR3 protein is CASSPTSMPETQYF. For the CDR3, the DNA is TGTGCCAGCAGTCCGACCAGCATGCCCGAGACCCAGTACTTC.

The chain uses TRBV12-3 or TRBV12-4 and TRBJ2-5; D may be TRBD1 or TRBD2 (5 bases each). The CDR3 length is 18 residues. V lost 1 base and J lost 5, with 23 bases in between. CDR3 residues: CASSLVQGGGYGGETQYF. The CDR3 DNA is TGTGCCAGCAGTTTAGTGCAGGGTGGTGGGTATGGGGGTGAGACCCAGTACTTC.

The DNA for the CDR3 is TGTGCCAGCAGTCTACCAGGGACACCTGGTGGCTACACCTTC. Translation gives CASSLPGTPGGYTF. The V and J genes are TRBV12-3 or TRBV12-4 and TRBJ1-2; possible D gene TRBD1, 6 bases. The CDR3 is made up of 14 amino acids. The V gene lost 5 bases and the J gene lost 7 bases, with 17 bases spanning the gap.